This T cell receptor beta chain came from a study of graft-versus-host responses after intestinal transplantation. Study-level points and caveats: GvH clonotypes were identified within recipient marrow, with a subset emerging first in ileum or blood.

TCRdb keeps only in-frame clones here, not all; method: immunoSEQ multiplex PCR. The sample consists of 35,000 to 55,000 clones, 85% to 95% of them appearing once. Of note for this clone: The antigen is not known.

The V gene's germline CDR1 is WNHNN and CDR2 SYGVQD (reference sequence). The CDR3 loop spans 14 amino acids. Trimming removed 3 bases from V and 3 bases from J, with 9 bases in between. The sequence derives from a human patient who received an intestinal transplant, so some T cells may come from the graft donor. This chain links TRBV10-1 with TRBJ2-1; D gene uncertain. This specimen consisted of PBMCs, obtained about 120 weeks after a first intestinal transplant, on the day of a second. The CDR3 nucleotides are TGCGCCAGCAGTGATGAGACTGGCTACAATGAGCAGTTCTTC. Its protein is CASSDETGYNEQFF.